This T cell receptor (beta chain) came from a study of sequential checkpoint blockade in melanoma. About the study: Maintenance nivolumab came after either treatment sequence. Matched biopsies came pretreatment and at week 13 for approximately 21 patients.

Sequenced by immunoSEQ multiplex PCR; TCRdb stores in-frame clones only, minus some. The sample has tens of thousands of clones, approximately 30% seen once. CDR1 is SGHRS, CDR2 YFSETQ, per germline. The ends were cut back, 0 bases at V and 6 bases at J, with 31 bases in the middle. CDR3 size: 20 residues. Treatment defined: randomized to nivolumab then ipilimumab (arm A) or the reverse (arm B). The material sequenced was tumor tissue (inferred from file names), taken from a patient given nivolumab and ipilimumab in sequence. The source of this sequence is a human donor with melanoma. This chain connects TRBV5-1 to TRBJ2-7; the D call may be TRBD1 or TRBD2 (5 bases each). For the CDR3, the DNA is TGCGCCAGCAGCTTGGGAGGTCCCCCCGGGGCGGGTTTCGCTCAACCCGAGCAGTACTTC. Its translation is CASSLGGPPGAGFAQPEQYF.